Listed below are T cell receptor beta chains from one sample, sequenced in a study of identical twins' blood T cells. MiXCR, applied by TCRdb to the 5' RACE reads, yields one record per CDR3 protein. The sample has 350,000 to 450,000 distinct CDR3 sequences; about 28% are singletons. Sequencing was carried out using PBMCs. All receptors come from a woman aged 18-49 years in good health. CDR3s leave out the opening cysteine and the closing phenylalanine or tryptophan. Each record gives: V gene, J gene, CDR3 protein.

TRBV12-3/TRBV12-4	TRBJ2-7	ASSPRTDSSYEQY
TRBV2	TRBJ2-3	ASKKRQPLTSTDTQY
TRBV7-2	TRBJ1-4	ASSPRTGGEKLF
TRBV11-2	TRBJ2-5	ASSLGLAGGETQY
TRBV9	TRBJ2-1	ASSVWGRGNNEQF
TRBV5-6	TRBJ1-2	ASSLGSYYGYT
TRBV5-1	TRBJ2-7	ASRRLADSSYEQY
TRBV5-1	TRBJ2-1	ASSFNTGPDNEQF
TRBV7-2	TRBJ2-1	ASSPQAGKQF
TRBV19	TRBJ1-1	ATSNGGAF
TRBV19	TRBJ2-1	ASAPRYNEQF
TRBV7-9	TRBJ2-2	ASSWEAGGLSGELF
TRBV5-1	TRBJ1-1	ASGGGIAF
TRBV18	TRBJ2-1	ASSQTGDVF
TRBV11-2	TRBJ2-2	ASSDLYGELF
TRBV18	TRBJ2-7	ASSRSGGPSTYEQY
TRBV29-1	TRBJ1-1	SVSGTNTEAF
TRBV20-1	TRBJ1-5	SAREKVGRHNQPQH
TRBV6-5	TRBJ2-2	ASGVQLLTGELF
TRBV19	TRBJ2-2	ASSPWDRPNTGELF
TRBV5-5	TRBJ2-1	ASSSGTSYNEQF
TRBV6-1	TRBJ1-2	ASSDRVSYGYT
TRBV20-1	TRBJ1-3	SASWGPSGNTIY
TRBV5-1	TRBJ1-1	ASSVLQGPYTEAF
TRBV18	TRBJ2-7	ASSTPSGSRFEQY
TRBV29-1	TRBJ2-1	SVVLTEQF